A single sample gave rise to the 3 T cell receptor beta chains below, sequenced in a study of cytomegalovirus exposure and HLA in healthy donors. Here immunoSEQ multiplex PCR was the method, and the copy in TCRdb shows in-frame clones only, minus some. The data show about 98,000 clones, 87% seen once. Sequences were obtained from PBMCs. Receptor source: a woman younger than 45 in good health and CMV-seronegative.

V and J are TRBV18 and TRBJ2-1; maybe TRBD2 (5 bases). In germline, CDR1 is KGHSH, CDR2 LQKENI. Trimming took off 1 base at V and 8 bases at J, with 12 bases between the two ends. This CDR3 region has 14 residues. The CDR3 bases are TGTGCCAGCTCACCACTGATCAGTAGCGATGAGCAGTTCTTC. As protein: CASSPLISSDEQFF. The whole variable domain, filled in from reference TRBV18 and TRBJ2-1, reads NAGVMQNPRHLVRRRGQEARLRCSPMKGHSHVYWYRQLPEEGLKFMVYLQKENIIDESGMPKERFSAEFPKEGPSILRIQQVVRGDSAAYFCASSPLISSDEQFFGPGTRLTVL.

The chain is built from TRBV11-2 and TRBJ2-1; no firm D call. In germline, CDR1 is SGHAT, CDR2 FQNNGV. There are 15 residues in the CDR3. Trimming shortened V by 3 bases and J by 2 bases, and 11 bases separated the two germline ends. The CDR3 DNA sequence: TGTGCCAGCAGCTTTTTAGGCGGTACCTACAATGAGCAGTTCTTC. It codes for CASSFLGGTYNEQFF.

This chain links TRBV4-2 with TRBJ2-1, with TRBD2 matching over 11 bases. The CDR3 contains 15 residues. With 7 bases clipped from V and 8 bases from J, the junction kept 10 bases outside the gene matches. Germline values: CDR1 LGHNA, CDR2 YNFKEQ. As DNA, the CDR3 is TGTGCCAGCACCCTGGACGGGACTAGCGGCTATGAGCAGTTCTTC. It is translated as CASTLDGTSGYEQFF.